This T cell receptor (beta chain) is drawn from a study of blood T cell repertoires in COVID-19. Study as a whole: Samples taken during acute and convalescent COVID-19 were collected in the United States, Italy and Spain. The analysed material was cDNA or gDNA that came from T cells, B-cell-depleted T cells, or PBMCs.

Recruited during active infection, patients (from Seattle) were subsequently followed longitudinally. Here immunoSEQ multiplex PCR was the method, and the copy in TCRdb shows in-frame clones only, minus some. In the table there are 250,000 to 300,000 clones, approximately 91% of which are singletons. This sequence was found in a woman in her 30s with COVID-19, enrolled during active disease. Sequencing was carried out using peripheral blood.

The CDR3 DNA sequence: TGCAGTGCTAGAACAATGACTGAAGCTTTCTTT. Protein: CSARTMTEAFF. The J gene is TRBJ1-1, the V gene TRBV20-1; D not resolved. Trimming left V 2 bases short and J 5 bases short, with 6 bases between. This CDR3 has 11 amino acids. Germline V gene data show CDR1 as DFQATT and CDR2 as SNEGSKA (reference sequence).